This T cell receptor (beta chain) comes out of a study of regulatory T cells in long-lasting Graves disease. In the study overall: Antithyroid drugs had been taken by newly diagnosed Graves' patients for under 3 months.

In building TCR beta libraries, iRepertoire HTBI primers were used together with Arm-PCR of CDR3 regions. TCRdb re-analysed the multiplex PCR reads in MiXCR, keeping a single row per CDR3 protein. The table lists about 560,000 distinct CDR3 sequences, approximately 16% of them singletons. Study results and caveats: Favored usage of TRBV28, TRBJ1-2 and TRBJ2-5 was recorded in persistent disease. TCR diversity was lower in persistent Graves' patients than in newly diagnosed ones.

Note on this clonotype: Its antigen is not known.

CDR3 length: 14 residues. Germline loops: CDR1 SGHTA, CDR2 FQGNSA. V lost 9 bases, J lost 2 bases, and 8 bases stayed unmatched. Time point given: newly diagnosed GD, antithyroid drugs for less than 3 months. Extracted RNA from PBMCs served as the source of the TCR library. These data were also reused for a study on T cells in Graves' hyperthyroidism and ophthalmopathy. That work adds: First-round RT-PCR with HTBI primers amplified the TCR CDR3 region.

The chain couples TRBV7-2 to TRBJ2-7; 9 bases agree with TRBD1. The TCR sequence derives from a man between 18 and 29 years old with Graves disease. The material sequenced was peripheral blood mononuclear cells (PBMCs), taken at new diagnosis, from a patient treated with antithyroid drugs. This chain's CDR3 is CASKRDRDTYEQYF. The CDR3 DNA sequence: TGTGCCAGTAAGCGGGACAGGGACACCTACGAGCAGTACTTC.